This TCR beta chain was identified during a study of cytomegalovirus exposure and HLA in healthy donors. Overall study findings and caveats: TCR beta sequences numbering around 15,000 were associated with HLA alleles at 0.05 false discovery rate in a later analysis. Earlier analysis found most TCR beta V segments productive about 90% or about 30% of the time. Available immune exposure information was restricted to CMV serostatus only.

Primers included in the PCR were 60 Vbeta and 13 Jbeta primers. Assay: immunoSEQ multiplex PCR; the TCRdb copy retains only in-frame clones and omits some. The data show some 180,000 clones, around 76% seen once. The CDR3 runs to 15 residues. The germline CDR1 and CDR2 sequences are MNHEY and SMNVEV (reference sequence). The germline V and J ends were trimmed by 5 bases and 6 bases, with 16 bases remaining between them. A word on this clone: Its antigen is unidentified.

At collection, donors were nominally healthy, but unrecorded immune exposures were probable. This sequence was found in a man aged 40-49 years in good health and CMV-seronegative. The specimen sequenced was PBMCs. The rearrangement uses TRBV27 and TRBJ1-4, with D unclear. CDR3 loop: CASSPTRSNYEKLFF. The CDR3 nucleotides are TGTGCCAGCAGTCCGACAAGGTCCAACTATGAAAAACTGTTTTTT.